The T cell receptor (beta chain) under discussion was sequenced for a study of CD8 T cells in ankylosing spondylitis. Study outcomes and limitations: Seemingly characteristic of ankylosing spondylitis blood was a TCR beta motif consisting of about 8 highly homologous variants. Reportedly, matched ankylosing spondylitis synovial fluid was significantly enriched for disease-linked clones. Earlier work had already found some motif variants in reactive arthritis synovial fluid and blood.

This CDR3 spans 13 amino acids. Between the trimmed V and J ends, which lost 3 bases and 6 bases, there was a span of 12 bases. Germline V gene sequence: CDR1 SGDLS, CDR2 YYNGEE. In the case of this clonotype: Its antigen is still unknown.

TCR beta libraries were made by quantitative 5'-RACE with molecular barcodes. TCRdb re-called the 5' RACE reads with MiXCR, one entry per CDR3 protein. Among just over 350,000 distinct CDR3 sequences listed, 20% to 25% were seen once. Sequencing was carried out using blood, either unsorted or a sorted T cell fraction (not recorded which). The chain has TRBV9 and TRBJ1-2, with a possible D match to TRBD1 (5 bases). This sequence was found in a male donor with ankylosing spondylitis or in good health (not recorded which). CDR3 loop: CASSGLGVDGYTF. The CDR3 DNA is TGTGCCAGCAGCGGCTTGGGGGTGGATGGCTACACCTTC.